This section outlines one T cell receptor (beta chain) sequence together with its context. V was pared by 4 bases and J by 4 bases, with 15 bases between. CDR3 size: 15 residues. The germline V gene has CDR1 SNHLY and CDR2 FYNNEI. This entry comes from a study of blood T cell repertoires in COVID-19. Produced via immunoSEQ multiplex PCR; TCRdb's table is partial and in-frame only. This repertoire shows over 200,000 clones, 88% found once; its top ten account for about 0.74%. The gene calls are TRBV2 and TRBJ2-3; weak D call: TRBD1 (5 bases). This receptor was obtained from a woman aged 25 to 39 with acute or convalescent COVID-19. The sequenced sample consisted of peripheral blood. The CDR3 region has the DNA TGTGCCAGCAGTGTCGACAGAAACTCGCCAGATACGCAGTATTTT. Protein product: CASSVDRNSPDTQYF.